This T cell receptor (beta chain) appears in the sequencing data of a study of T cell responses to AZD1222 COVID-19 vaccine. This clone is a singleton in its sample. Data came from immunoSEQ multiplex PCR; TCRdb stores just in-frame clones and leaves some out. The sample carries approximately 200,000 clones, about 94% recorded once. V shed 4 bases and J 6 bases; nucleotides not matched to a gene: 13. CDR1 is SGHNT and CDR2 is YYREEE in the germline V gene (reference sequence). CDR3 length: 16 amino acids. The TCR originated in an adult who received the AZD1222 COVID-19 vaccine. The source material was peripheral blood, sampled 28 days after the second AZD1222 dose. The V call is TRBV5-4, the J call TRBJ2-3, with TRBD2 matching over 8 bases. The CDR3 DNA reads TGTGCCAGCAGCCTGGCGGGGCGGGGGGCCATGGATACGCAGTATTTT. Amino acid sequence: CASSLAGRGAMDTQYF.